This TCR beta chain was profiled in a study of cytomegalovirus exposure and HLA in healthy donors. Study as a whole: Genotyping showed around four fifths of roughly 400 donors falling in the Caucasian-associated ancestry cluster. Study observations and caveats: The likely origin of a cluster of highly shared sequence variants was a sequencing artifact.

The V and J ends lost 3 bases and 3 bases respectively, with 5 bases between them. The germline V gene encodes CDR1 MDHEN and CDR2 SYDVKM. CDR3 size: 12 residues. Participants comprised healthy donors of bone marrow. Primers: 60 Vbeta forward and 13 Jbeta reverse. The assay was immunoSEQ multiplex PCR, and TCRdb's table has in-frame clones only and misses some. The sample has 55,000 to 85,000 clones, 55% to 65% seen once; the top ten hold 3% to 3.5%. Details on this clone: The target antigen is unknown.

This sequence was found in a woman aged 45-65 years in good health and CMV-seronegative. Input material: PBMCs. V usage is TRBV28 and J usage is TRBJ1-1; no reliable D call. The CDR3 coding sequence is TGTGCCAGCAGTTTGAGGGACACTGAAGCTTTCTTT. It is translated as CASSLRDTEAFF.